Listed below are T cell receptor beta chains from one sample, sequenced in a study of OX40 agonist ivuxolimab in advanced cancers. The data were produced by immunoSEQ multiplex PCR, yet TCRdb's version contains in-frame clones alone and is incomplete. The data hold about 110,000 clones, with roughly 90% observed a single time. The material sequenced was CD4+ or CD8+ T cells sorted from blood, taken in a trial of the OX40 agonist ivuxolimab. The receptors here all came from an adult with an advanced solid tumor such as melanoma, head and neck, liver or kidney cancer. CDR3s include the opening cysteine and the closing phenylalanine or tryptophan. Each record gives: D gene, J gene, V gene, clone size, CDR3 DNA, CDR3 protein. A D gene is named only where the DNA matches it firmly. Clone size is stated in some rows and not others, as once, few, many or a class when expanded.

D gene: TRBD1
J gene: TRBJ2-3
V gene: TRBV6-1
clone size: .
CDR3 DNA: TGTGCCAGCAGTGCCGGGACAGGGAGTTCAGATACGCAGTATTTT
CDR3 protein: CASSAGTGSSDTQYF

D gene: .
J gene: TRBJ1-1
V gene: TRBV29-1
clone size: .
CDR3 DNA: TGCAGCGTTGTGGCCAGCTGGACTGAAGCTTTCTTT
CDR3 protein: CSVVASWTEAFF

D gene: TRBD1
J gene: TRBJ1-1
V gene: TRBV28
clone size: .
CDR3 DNA: TGTGCCAGCAGCTCCGGACAGGGGAGGGCTGAAGCTTTCTTT
CDR3 protein: CASSSGQGRAEAFF

D gene: .
J gene: TRBJ1-3
V gene: TRBV18
clone size: .
CDR3 DNA: TGTGCCAGCTCACCCTCGGCGGACACCATATATTTT
CDR3 protein: CASSPSADTIYF

D gene: .
J gene: TRBJ1-2
V gene: TRBV9
clone size: .
CDR3 DNA: TGTGCCAGCAGCCTTAGCCCCGGGGGCTACACCTTC
CDR3 protein: CASSLSPGGYTF

D gene: TRBD2
J gene: TRBJ2-7
V gene: TRBV15
clone size: .
CDR3 DNA: TGTGCCACCAGCGGCGGGGGTGCGTCCTACGAGCAGTACTTC
CDR3 protein: CATSGGGASYEQYF

D gene: TRBD2
J gene: TRBJ2-3
V gene: TRBV5-4
clone size: .
CDR3 DNA: TGTGCCAGCAGCGTTAGCGGGGGGGACACAGATACGCAGTATTTT
CDR3 protein: CASSVSGGDTDTQYF

D gene: TRBD1
J gene: TRBJ2-3
V gene: TRBV5-1
clone size: .
CDR3 DNA: TGCGCCAGCAGCTCGAACAGGGGAATGAGAACAGATACGCAGTATTTT
CDR3 protein: CASSSNRGMRTDTQYF

D gene: TRBD2
J gene: TRBJ2-1
V gene: TRBV6-1
clone size: .
CDR3 DNA: TGTGCCAGCACCTTAGGACTAGCGGTGTACAATGAGCAGTTCTTC
CDR3 protein: CASTLGLAVYNEQFF

D gene: .
J gene: TRBJ2-6
V gene: TRBV7-9
clone size: once
CDR3 DNA: TGTGCCAGCAGCTTAGGATTTGCAGGGGCCAACGTCCTGACTTTC
CDR3 protein: CASSLGFAGANVLTF

D gene: .
J gene: TRBJ2-7
V gene: TRBV7-9
clone size: .
CDR3 DNA: TGTGCCAGCAGCCTCGGAGGGGGCGAGCAGTACTTC
CDR3 protein: CASSLGGGEQYF

D gene: .
J gene: TRBJ1-2
V gene: TRBV6-6
clone size: once
CDR3 DNA: TGTGCCAGCAACCTTGGCAGCCCAATCAGTCATGGCTACACCTTC
CDR3 protein: CASNLGSPISHGYTF

D gene: .
J gene: TRBJ1-1
V gene: TRBV7-2
clone size: few
CDR3 DNA: TGTGCCAGCAGCTTAGTGTACACTGAAGCTTTCTTT
CDR3 protein: CASSLVYTEAFF

D gene: .
J gene: TRBJ2-7
V gene: TRBV7-9
clone size: .
CDR3 DNA: TGTGCCAGCAGCTTAGGAGGTTCCACCTACGAGCAGTACTTC
CDR3 protein: CASSLGGSTYEQYF

D gene: .
J gene: TRBJ2-7
V gene: TRBV28
clone size: .
CDR3 DNA: TGTGCCAGCCAGCCCCCCGGTAACGAGCAGTACTTC
CDR3 protein: CASQPPGNEQYF

D gene: TRBD1
J gene: TRBJ1-1
V gene: TRBV7-9
clone size: .
CDR3 DNA: TGTGCCAGCAGGTATACCGGGACAGATGAAGCTTTCTTT
CDR3 protein: CASRYTGTDEAFF

D gene: .
J gene: TRBJ1-2
V gene: TRBV27
clone size: .
CDR3 DNA: TGTGCCAGCAGTCCTCAGGATCCCGCTAACTATGGCTACACCTTC
CDR3 protein: CASSPQDPANYGYTF

D gene: TRBD1
J gene: TRBJ2-7
V gene: TRBV5-5
clone size: .
CDR3 DNA: TGTGCCAGCAGCTTGGCGCCTTTGGGACAGACCTACGAGCAGTACTTC
CDR3 protein: CASSLAPLGQTYEQYF

D gene: .
J gene: TRBJ2-2
V gene: TRBV19
clone size: .
CDR3 DNA: TGTGCCAGTAGCGCAGGGACGGGGAGGACCGGGGAGCTGTTTTTT
CDR3 protein: CASSAGTGRTGELFF

D gene: .
J gene: TRBJ1-4
V gene: TRBV7-8
clone size: .
CDR3 DNA: TGTGCCAGCAGCTATCGGGGGGATGAAAAACTGTTTTTT
CDR3 protein: CASSYRGDEKLFF

D gene: .
J gene: TRBJ2-5
V gene: TRBV9
clone size: .
CDR3 DNA: TGTGCCAGCAGCGTAGGTTATGAGACCCAGTACTTC
CDR3 protein: CASSVGYETQYF

D gene: TRBD2
J gene: TRBJ2-1
V gene: TRBV5-4
clone size: .
CDR3 DNA: TGTGCCAGCAGCTTGGGACTAGCGGGGGCCGCCAATGAGCAGTTCTTC
CDR3 protein: CASSLGLAGAANEQFF

D gene: .
J gene: TRBJ1-1
V gene: TRBV6-5
clone size: .
CDR3 DNA: TGTGCCAGCAGTTACTCAAGGGCGTCGAACACTGAAGCTTTCTTT
CDR3 protein: CASSYSRASNTEAFF

D gene: .
J gene: TRBJ1-1
V gene: TRBV27
clone size: .
CDR3 DNA: TGTGCCAGCAGGAGGGGGAACGGGTTCACTGAAGCTTTCTTT
CDR3 protein: CASRRGNGFTEAFF

D gene: .
J gene: TRBJ2-1
V gene: TRBV25-1
clone size: .
CDR3 DNA: TGTGCCAGCAGCGCTACCTACAATGAGCAGTTCTTC
CDR3 protein: CASSATYNEQFF

D gene: .
J gene: TRBJ1-4
V gene: TRBV5-1
clone size: .
CDR3 DNA: TGCGCCAGCAGTCCACGGCCGGGGAAGGAAAAACTGTTTTTT
CDR3 protein: CASSPRPGKEKLFF